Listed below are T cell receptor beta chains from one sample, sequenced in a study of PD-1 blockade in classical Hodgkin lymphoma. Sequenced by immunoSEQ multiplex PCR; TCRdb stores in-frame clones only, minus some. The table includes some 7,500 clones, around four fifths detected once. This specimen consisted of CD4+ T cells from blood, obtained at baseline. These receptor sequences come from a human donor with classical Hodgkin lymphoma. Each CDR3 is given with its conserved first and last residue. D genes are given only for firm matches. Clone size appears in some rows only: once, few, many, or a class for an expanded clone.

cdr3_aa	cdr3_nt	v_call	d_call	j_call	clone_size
CASSPRTGDSNTEAFF	TGTGCCAGCAGCCCCCGGACAGGAGACTCCAACACTGAAGCTTTCTTT	TRBV9	TRBD1	TRBJ1-1	few
CASTAPRAGNQPQHF	TGTGCCAGCACCGCCCCCCGCGCGGGGAATCAGCCCCAGCATTTT	TRBV28	.	TRBJ1-5	.
CSVATGTGNYEQYF	TGCAGCGTAGCTACCGGGACAGGGAACTACGAGCAGTACTTC	TRBV29-1	TRBD1	TRBJ2-7	.
CAWSDGRAETQYF	TGTGCCTGGAGTGACGGGAGGGCGGAGACCCAGTACTTC	TRBV30	TRBD2	TRBJ2-5	.
CASSHEDTARGKLFF	TGCGCCAGCAGCCACGAGGACACGGCTAGGGGAAAACTGTTTTTT	TRBV4-1	.	TRBJ1-4	few
CAWSVSSGANVLTF	TGTGCCTGGAGTGTTTCCTCTGGGGCCAACGTCCTGACTTTC	TRBV30	.	TRBJ2-6	.
CATSREGRGNYNEQFF	TGTGCCACCAGCAGAGAGGGCAGGGGAAACTACAATGAGCAGTTCTTC	TRBV15	.	TRBJ2-1	.
CASSPGGGGANTEAFF	TGTGCCAGTAGTCCCGGGGGAGGGGGGGCGAACACTGAAGCTTTCTTT	TRBV19	.	TRBJ1-1	.
CAIRRDREGSGYTF	TGTGCCATCAGGAGGGACAGGGAAGGTTCTGGCTACACCTTC	TRBV10-3	TRBD1	TRBJ1-2	.
CASSLETLAGSLSTDTQYF	TGTGCCAGCAGCTTAGAGACTCTAGCGGGATCCCTTAGCACAGATACGCAGTATTTT	TRBV7-8	TRBD2	TRBJ2-3	.
CASSARTGVYEQYF	TGCGCCAGCAGCGCACGGACGGGAGTCTACGAGCAGTACTTC	TRBV5-1	.	TRBJ2-7	.
CAWSPGVQPQHF	TGTGCCTGGAGTCCGGGGGTGCAGCCCCAGCATTTT	TRBV30	.	TRBJ1-5	.
CASSKVLASIDEQFF	TGTGCCAGCAGTAAAGTCCTAGCGTCGATTGATGAGCAGTTCTTC	TRBV27	.	TRBJ2-1	.
CASSLVASGSFDTQYF	TGCGCCAGCAGCTTGGTTGCTAGCGGGAGTTTTGATACGCAGTATTTT	TRBV5-1	TRBD2	TRBJ2-3	.
CASSLESGEDEQYF	TGCGCCAGCAGCTTGGAGTCAGGGGAGGACGAGCAGTACTTC	TRBV5-1	.	TRBJ2-7	few
CASSMGAGDSPLHF	TGTGCCAGTAGTATGGGGGCCGGTGATTCACCCCTCCACTTT	TRBV19	.	TRBJ1-6	.
CASSLSTSGRELFF	TGCGCCAGCAGCTTGAGTACTTCAGGTCGGGAGCTGTTTTTT	TRBV5-1	.	TRBJ2-2	.
CAISETQQGAAEAFF	TGTGCCATCAGTGAAACGCAGCAGGGGGCCGCTGAAGCTTTCTTT	TRBV10-3	TRBD1	TRBJ1-1	.
CASSEALQWAQYF	TGTGCCAGCAGTGAAGCGCTTCAGTGGGCGCAGTATTTT	TRBV2	.	TRBJ2-3	.
CASRLGTSARADTQYF	TGTGCCAGCAGACTTGGGACTAGTGCTCGCGCAGATACGCAGTATTTT	TRBV5-4	TRBD2	TRBJ2-3	.
CASRTGGSGANVLTF	TGTGCCAGTAGGACAGGGGGCTCTGGGGCCAACGTCCTGACTTTC	TRBV19	TRBD1	TRBJ2-6	.
CASSYPHGGGYNEQFF	TGTGCCAGCAGTTACCCCCACGGCGGAGGTTACAATGAGCAGTTCTTC	TRBV6-5	.	TRBJ2-1	.
CASQDSWDTEAFF	TGTGCCAGCCAGGACAGTTGGGACACTGAAGCTTTCTTT	TRBV6-1	.	TRBJ1-1	.
CASSLTGPETQYF	TGCGCCAGCAGCTTGACAGGGCCGGAGACCCAGTACTTC	TRBV5-1	.	TRBJ2-5	.
CASNQDGNQPQHF	TGTGCCAGTAACCAAGACGGCAATCAGCCCCAGCATTTT	TRBV19	.	TRBJ1-5	.
CASTAGQGVETQYF	TGTGCCAGTACCGCGGGACAGGGTGTAGAGACCCAGTACTTC	TRBV19	TRBD1	TRBJ2-5	.
CAISTGLGTGELFF	TGTGCCATCAGCACCGGGCTCGGGACCGGGGAGCTGTTTTTT	TRBV10-3	.	TRBJ2-2	.
CAIGTSGTYEQYF	TGTGCCATCGGGACTAGCGGGACCTACGAGCAGTACTTC	TRBV10-3	TRBD2	TRBJ2-7	.
CASSEGSGMADTQYF	TGTGCCAGCAGTGAGGGTAGCGGGATGGCGGATACGCAGTATTTT	TRBV6-1	TRBD2	TRBJ2-3	.
CASSTKGERAGPKNIQYF	TGTGCCAGCAGCACTAAAGGTGAGCGGGCGGGGCCGAAAAACATTCAGTACTTC	TRBV21-1	.	TRBJ2-4	.
CASSPQGGVETQYF	TGTGCCAGCAGCCCCCAAGGCGGGGTGGAGACCCAGTACTTC	TRBV7-7	.	TRBJ2-5	.
CASSLRLYSYNEQFF	TGTGCCAGCAGTTTACGGCTATACTCCTACAATGAGCAGTTCTTC	TRBV27	.	TRBJ2-1	.
CASSPLQGTGEAFF	TGTGCCAGCTCACCTTTGCAGGGAACGGGTGAAGCTTTCTTT	TRBV18	.	TRBJ1-1	.
CASSPKGGSSSRGTIYF	TGTGCCAGCAGTCCGAAGGGGGGATCTAGCTCTAGGGGCACCATATATTTT	TRBV27	.	TRBJ1-3	.
CASSLVENTGELFF	TGTGCCAGCAGCTTAGTCGAGAACACCGGGGAGCTGTTTTTT	TRBV11-2	.	TRBJ2-2	.
CASSEQLNTEAFF	TGTGCCAGCAGTGAGCAGCTGAACACTGAAGCTTTCTTT	TRBV6-4	.	TRBJ1-1	few
CASSGLLEASASTDTQYF	TGTGCCAGCAGTGGCCTGCTAGAGGCTAGCGCTAGCACAGATACGCAGTATTTT	TRBV5-8	.	TRBJ2-3	.
CASSDLGRLLSGNTIYF	TGTGCCAGCAGTGACCTGGGTCGGCTGCTCTCTGGAAACACCATATATTTT	TRBV2	.	TRBJ1-3	.
CASSPPEGQHSPLHF	TGTGCCAGCAGTCCCCCGGAGGGACAGCATTCACCCCTCCACTTT	TRBV28	TRBD1	TRBJ1-6	.
CASSLARVRWEGSSYEQYF	TGTGCCAGCAGCTTAGCACGGGTTCGGTGGGAGGGCAGCTCCTACGAGCAGTACTTC	TRBV11-2	TRBD2	TRBJ2-7	.
CASSVGLAGHNEKLFF	TGTGCCAGCAGCGTAGGACTAGCGGGTCATAATGAAAAACTGTTTTTT	TRBV9	.	TRBJ1-4	.
CASSFSQDQPQHF	TGTGCCAGCAGCTTCAGTCAGGACCAGCCCCAGCATTTT	TRBV11-2	.	TRBJ1-5	few
CASSRTSGRAYEQYF	TGTGCCAGCTCACGTACTAGCGGGAGGGCCTACGAGCAGTACTTC	TRBV18	TRBD2	TRBJ2-7	.
CSVTTGGYEQYF	TGCAGCGTTACGACAGGGGGCTACGAGCAGTACTTC	TRBV29-1	TRBD1	TRBJ2-7	once
CASSTTQGTGGNQPQHF	TGTGCCAGTAGTACAACCCAGGGGACAGGGGGAAATCAGCCCCAGCATTTT	TRBV19	TRBD1	TRBJ1-5	.
CSASSPQHF	TGCAGTGCTAGTTCCCCCCAGCATTTT	TRBV20-1	.	TRBJ1-5	.
CASSPRDSRTDTQYF	TGTGCCAGTAGTCCCCGGGACAGTCGCACAGATACGCAGTATTTT	TRBV19	TRBD1	TRBJ2-3	.
CASSPSDGSPLHF	TGTGCCAGCTCACCGTCCGACGGTTCACCCCTCCACTTT	TRBV18	.	TRBJ1-6	.
CASSDQGAAGANVLTF	TGTGCCAGCAGTGACCAGGGGGCGGCTGGGGCCAACGTCCTGACTTTC	TRBV6-1	TRBD1	TRBJ2-6	.